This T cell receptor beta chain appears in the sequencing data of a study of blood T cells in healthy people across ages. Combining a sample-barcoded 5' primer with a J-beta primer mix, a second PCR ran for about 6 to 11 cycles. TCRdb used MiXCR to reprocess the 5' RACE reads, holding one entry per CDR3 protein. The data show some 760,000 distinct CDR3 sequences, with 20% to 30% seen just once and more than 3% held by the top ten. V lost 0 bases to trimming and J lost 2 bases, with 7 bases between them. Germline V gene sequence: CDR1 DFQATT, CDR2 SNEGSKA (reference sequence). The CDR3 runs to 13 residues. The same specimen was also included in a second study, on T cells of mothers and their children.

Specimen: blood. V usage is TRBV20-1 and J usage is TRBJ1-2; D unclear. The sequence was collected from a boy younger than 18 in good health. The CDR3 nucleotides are TGCAGTGCTAGAGACAGCAGGAACTATGGCTACACCTTC. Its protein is CSARDSRNYGYTF.